The clone carrying this T cell receptor beta chain was counted a few times. These data come from a study of blood T cells in healthy people across ages. Germline lookup yields CDR1 SGHDT and CDR2 YYEEEE. The CDR3 sequence is 14 residues long. Trimming took 4 bases from V and 4 from J, leaving 12 bases between them. A J-beta primer mix and a sample-barcoded 5' primer were used in a second PCR of about 7 to 11 cycles. Any given sample supplied a minimum of 3 million CDR3-containing paired-end reads. TCRdb recomputed calls from the 5' RACE reads with MiXCR, one row per CDR3 protein. The table lists about 930,000 distinct CDR3 sequences, roughly 29% of them singletons. The sample was also linked to a second study, of T cells of mothers and their children. That work adds: The study sampled three healthy Caucasian mothers and their six children.

The sequencing sample was made of blood. This chain links TRBV5-6 with TRBJ2-1, with TRBD1 as a possible D gene (6 bases). The TCR originated in a woman aged 40 to 50 in good health. The CDR3 sequence: CASSKRTVYNEQFF. CDR3 DNA sequence: TGTGCCAGCAGCAAACGGACAGTTTACAATGAGCAGTTCTTC.